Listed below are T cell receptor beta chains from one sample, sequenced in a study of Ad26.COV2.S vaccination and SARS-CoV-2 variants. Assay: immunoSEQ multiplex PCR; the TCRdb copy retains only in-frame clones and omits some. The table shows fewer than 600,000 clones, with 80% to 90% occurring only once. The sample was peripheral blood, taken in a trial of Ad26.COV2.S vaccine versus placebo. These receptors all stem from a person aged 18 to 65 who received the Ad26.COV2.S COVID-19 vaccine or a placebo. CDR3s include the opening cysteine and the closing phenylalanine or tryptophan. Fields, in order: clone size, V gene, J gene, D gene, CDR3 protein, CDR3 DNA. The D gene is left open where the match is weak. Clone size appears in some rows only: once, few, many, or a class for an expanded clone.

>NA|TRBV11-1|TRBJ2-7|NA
CASSLTGPRDEQYF
TGTGCCAGCAGCTTAACAGGACCGAGGGACGAGCAGTACTTC
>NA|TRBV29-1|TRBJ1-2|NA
CSGATDNYGYTF
TGCAGCGGCGCGACAGATAACTATGGCTACACCTTC
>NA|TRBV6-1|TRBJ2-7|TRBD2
CASSDDGRAEYEQYF
TGTGCCAGCAGTGATGACGGGAGGGCCGAATACGAGCAGTACTTC
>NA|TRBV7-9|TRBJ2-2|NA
CAGMKPGGELFF
TGTGCCGGGATGAAACCCGGCGGGGAGCTGTTTTTT
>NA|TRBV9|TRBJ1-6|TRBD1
CASSKPGQSNSPLHF
TGTGCCAGCAGTAAACCGGGACAGAGTAATTCACCCCTCCACTTT
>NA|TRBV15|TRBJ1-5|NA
CATSRGGQPQHF
TGTGCCACCAGCAGAGGGGGTCAGCCCCAGCATTTT
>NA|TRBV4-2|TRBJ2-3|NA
CASSQGVGGTDTQYF
TGTGCCAGCAGCCAAGGTGTCGGGGGCACAGATACGCAGTATTTT
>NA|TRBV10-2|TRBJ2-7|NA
CASSESGRISIRRDYEQYF
TGCGCCAGCAGTGAGTCCGGACGGATTTCAATCCGGCGGGACTACGAGCAGTACTTC
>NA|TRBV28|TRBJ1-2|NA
CASKNRDVYNYGYTF
TGTGCCAGCAAGAATCGGGACGTATATAACTATGGCTACACCTTC
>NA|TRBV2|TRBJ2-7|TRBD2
CASSPLGAGGPYEQYF
TGTGCCAGCAGTCCCTTAGGGGCGGGAGGGCCCTACGAGCAGTACTTC
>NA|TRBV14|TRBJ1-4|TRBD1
CASSQGLEGAGEKLFF
TGTGCCAGCAGCCAAGGCCTGGAGGGGGCGGGTGAAAAACTGTTTTTT
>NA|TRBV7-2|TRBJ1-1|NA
CASSLFGALNTEAFF
TGTGCCAGCAGCTTATTTGGGGCTCTGAACACTGAAGCTTTCTTT
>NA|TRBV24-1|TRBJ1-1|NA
CATSDSRGTEAFF
TGTGCCACCAGTGACTCCAGGGGCACTGAAGCTTTCTTT
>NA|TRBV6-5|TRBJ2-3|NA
CASTVAGTDTQYF
TGTGCCAGCACTGTGGCGGGCACAGATACGCAGTATTTT
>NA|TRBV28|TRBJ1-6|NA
CASSFSGRPNSPLHF
TGTGCCAGCAGTTTCTCCGGGCGGCCTAATTCACCCCTCCACTTT
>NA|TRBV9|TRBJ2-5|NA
CASSVMSVSQETQYF
TGTGCCAGCAGCGTAATGTCAGTGAGCCAAGAGACCCAGTACTTC
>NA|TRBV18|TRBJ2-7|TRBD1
CASSPAPGQYYEQYF
TGTGCCAGCTCACCCGCACCGGGACAGTACTACGAGCAGTACTTC
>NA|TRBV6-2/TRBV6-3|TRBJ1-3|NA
CASSYTGGNTIYF
TGTGCCAGCAGTTACACAGGCGGAAACACCATATATTTT
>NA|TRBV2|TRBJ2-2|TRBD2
CASLREGGANTGELFF
TGTGCCAGCCTCCGTGAGGGAGGGGCTAACACCGGGGAGCTGTTTTTT
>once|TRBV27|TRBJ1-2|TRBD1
CASSRSGQLGGYTF
TGTGCCAGCAGCCGTTCGGGACAGTTGGGTGGCTACACCTTC
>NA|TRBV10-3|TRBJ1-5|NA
CAIKGVGDNQPQHF
TGTGCCATCAAGGGTGTCGGGGACAATCAGCCCCAGCATTTT
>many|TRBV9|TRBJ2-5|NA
CASSQGQSETQYF
TGTGCCAGCAGCCAAGGACAGTCAGAGACCCAGTACTTC
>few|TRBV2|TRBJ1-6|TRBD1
CASRGTGTANSPLHF
TGTGCCAGCAGGGGTACTGGGACAGCAAATTCACCCCTCCACTTT
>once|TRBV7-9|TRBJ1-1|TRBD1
CASSIGNRGWTTEAFF
TGTGCCAGCAGCATAGGAAACAGGGGGTGGACCACTGAAGCTTTCTTT